This T cell receptor beta chain appears in the sequencing data of a study of blood T cell repertoires in COVID-19. In the study overall: The United States, Italy and Spain supplied acute and convalescent COVID-19 samples.

Authors' methods: From reference gene primer amplification, estimates of nucleated cell counts were derived. Measured with immunoSEQ multiplex PCR; TCRdb has only the in-frame clones, and not every one. The V and J calls and clone size were taken over from that table, and D and trimming were inferred from the DNA. The sample includes approximately 100,000 clones, approximately 82% of them seen just once. This clone was picked up one time. Per the germline V gene, CDR1 is MNHEY and CDR2 is SMNVEV (reference sequence). V lost 4 bases to trimming and J lost 3 bases, with 16 bases between them. The CDR3 runs 15 residues.

The sample was peripheral blood. V and J are TRBV27 and TRBJ2-7; tentative D call: TRBD2 (5 bases). This TCR derives from a man in his sixties with acute or convalescent COVID-19. The CDR3 DNA sequence: TGTGCCAGCAGTTCTCGGCGGGTGGATCTCTACGAGCAGTACTTC. Protein: CASSSRRVDLYEQYF.